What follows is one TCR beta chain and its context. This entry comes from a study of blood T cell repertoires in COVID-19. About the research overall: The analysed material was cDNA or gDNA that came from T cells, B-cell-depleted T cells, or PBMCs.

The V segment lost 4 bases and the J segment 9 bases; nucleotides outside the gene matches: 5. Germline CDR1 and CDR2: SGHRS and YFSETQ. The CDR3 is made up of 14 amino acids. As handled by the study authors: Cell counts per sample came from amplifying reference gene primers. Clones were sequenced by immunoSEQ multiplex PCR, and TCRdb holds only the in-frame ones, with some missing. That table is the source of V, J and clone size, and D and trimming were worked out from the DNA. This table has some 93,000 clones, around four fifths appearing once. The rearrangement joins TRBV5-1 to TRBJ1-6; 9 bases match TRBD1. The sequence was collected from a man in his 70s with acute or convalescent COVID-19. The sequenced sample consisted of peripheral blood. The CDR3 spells CASSAGQGISPLHF. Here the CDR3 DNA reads TGCGCCAGCAGCGCGGGACAGGGTATTTCACCCCTCCACTTT.